This T cell receptor beta chain was sequenced during a study of post-analysis software for immune sequencing data. Study context: The study covered relapsing-remitting, secondary progressive and progressive-relapsing courses of multiple sclerosis.

This clonotype was counted once. As yet, its antigen is unknown. The V and J ends lost 4 bases and 0 bases respectively, with 10 bases between them. This CDR3 spans 14 amino acids. Germline CDR1 reads DFQATT; CDR2 reads SNEGSKA (reference sequence). Carried by the TCR beta cDNA libraries were unique molecular identifiers. A single record per CDR3 protein comes from TCRdb applying MiXCR to the PCR reads. The sample holds around 770,000 distinct CDR3 sequences, more than 45% seen once. Study outcomes and limitations: Diversity measured as normalized Chao1 was significantly lower in multiple sclerosis patients than in controls. Patients carried five TRBV segments more frequently than controls did, and TRBV5-6, TRBV5-1 and TRBV20-1 were among them.

The chain recombines TRBV20-1 with TRBJ2-1; D may be TRBD2 (6 bases). The sequence came from a girl aged 10-17 years with multiple sclerosis. Sequences were obtained from blood. The CDR3 region is CSATRGGSYNEQFF. In nucleotides, the CDR3 is TGCAGTGCTACAAGGGGAGGCTCCTACAATGAGCAGTTCTTC.